This T cell receptor (beta chain) was captured by sequencing in a study of blood T cells in healthy people across ages. Findings of the study overall: Higher diversity and more naive CD4+ cells were features of long-lived donors, compared to aged donors. Per million T cells, the diversity of TCR beta decreased roughly linearly as age advanced.

The second PCR ran about 6 to 12 cycles with a sample-barcoded 5' primer and J-beta primers. TCRdb reprocessed the 5' RACE reads with MiXCR, giving one entry per CDR3 protein. The sample carries 450,000 to 700,000 distinct CDR3 sequences, roughly a quarter recorded once. A remark on this clonotype: Antigen specificity is unknown.

The TCR was taken from a woman aged 65 to 85 in good health. Sequencing input: blood.

The CDR3 DNA reads TGTGCCAGCAGCTACCACCGGGACAGCCACGAGCAGTACTTC. Translation: CASSYHRDSHEQYF. The V and J genes are TRBV12-3 or TRBV12-4 and TRBJ2-7; 7 bases match TRBD1. V was clipped by 6 bases and J by 5 bases; unmatched bases: 10. The CDR3 runs to 14 residues.